The source of this T cell receptor beta chain is a study of blood T cell repertoires in COVID-19. Study in general: Researchers got acute and convalescent COVID-19 samples from the United States, Italy and Spain.

Profiled with immunoSEQ multiplex PCR; TCRdb holds only in-frame clones, not every one. The sample shows about 69,000 clones, less than 85% of them seen only once. The V gene's germline CDR1 is GTSNPN and CDR2 SVGIG (reference sequence). The CDR3 has 14 amino acids. Trimming removed 3 bases at V and 0 bases at J, with 9 bases between. The source material was peripheral blood. The V and J genes are TRBV30 and TRBJ1-3; D ambiguous. This receptor was identified in a man in his fifties or sixties with COVID-19, enrolled during active disease. In DNA, the CDR3 is TGTGCCTGGAGACCCAGGCGCTCTGGAAACACCATATATTTT. Protein product: CAWRPRRSGNTIYF.